This T cell receptor (beta chain) was profiled in a study of neoadjuvant nivolumab and ipilimumab in lung cancer. Points from the study as a whole: TCR clonality did not significantly correlate with pathologic tumor regression. From pretherapy to surgery, tumor richness and clonality rose with dual therapy. Resected tumors had greater TCR richness and clonality than uninvolved lung.

The protocol was immunoSEQ multiplex PCR, while the TCRdb copy is restricted to in-frame clones and leaves out a portion. The data show 2,500 to 3,000 clones, about 85% seen once. For this clone: The target antigen is unknown.

Between the trimmed V and J ends, which lost 7 bases and 6 bases, there was a span of 6 bases. Looked up from germline, CDR1 is MNHEY and CDR2 is SVGAGI. There are 11 residues in the CDR3. V gene TRBV6-5 combines with J gene TRBJ2-2; D call uncertain. The sequence derives from an adult with non-small cell lung cancer. The specimen comprised tumor tissue, sampled before neoadjuvant nivolumab, alone or with ipilimumab. The CDR3: CASMKAGELFF. The CDR3 DNA reads TGTGCCAGCATGAAGGCCGGGGAGCTGTTTTTT.